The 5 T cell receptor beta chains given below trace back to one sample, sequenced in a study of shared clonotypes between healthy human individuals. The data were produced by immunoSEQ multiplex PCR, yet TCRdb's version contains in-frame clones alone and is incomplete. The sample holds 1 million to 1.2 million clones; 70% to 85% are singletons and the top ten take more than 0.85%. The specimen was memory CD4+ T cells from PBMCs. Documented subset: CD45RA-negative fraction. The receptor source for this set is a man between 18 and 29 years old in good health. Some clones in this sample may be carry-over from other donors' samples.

The CDR3 protein is CASSGLLEEQYF. CDR3 DNA: TGTGCCAGCAGCGGACTCCTCGAGGAGCAGTACTTC. The rearrangement joins TRBV9 to TRBJ2-7, with unresolved D. V lost 3 bases and J 7 bases, leaving 11 bases between the germline ends. CDR3 length: 12 residues. The germline V gene encodes CDR1 SGDLS and CDR2 YYNGEE. Together with reference TRBV9 and TRBJ2-7, the CDR3 gives the full variable domain: DSGVTQTPKHLITATGQRVTLRCSPRSGDLSVYWYQQSLDQGLQFLIQYYNGEERAKGNILERFSAQQFPDLHSELNLSSLELGDSALYFCASSGLLEEQYFGPGTRLTVT.

As DNA, the CDR3 is TGTGCCAGCAGTTCCCATTATACGCAGTATTTT. Protein: CASSSHYTQYF. The genes are TRBV6-5 and TRBJ2-3; D ambiguous. Germline V gives CDR1 MNHEY, CDR2 SVGAGI. The germline V and J ends were trimmed by 4 bases and 7 bases, with 6 bases remaining between them. There are 11 residues in the CDR3.

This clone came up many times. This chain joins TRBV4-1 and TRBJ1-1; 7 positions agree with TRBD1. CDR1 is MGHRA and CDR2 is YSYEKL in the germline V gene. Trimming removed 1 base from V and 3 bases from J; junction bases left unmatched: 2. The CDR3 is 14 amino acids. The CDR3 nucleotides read TGCGCCAGCAGCCAAGGGGACAGCTACACTGAAGCTTTCTTT. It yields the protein CASSQGDSYTEAFF.

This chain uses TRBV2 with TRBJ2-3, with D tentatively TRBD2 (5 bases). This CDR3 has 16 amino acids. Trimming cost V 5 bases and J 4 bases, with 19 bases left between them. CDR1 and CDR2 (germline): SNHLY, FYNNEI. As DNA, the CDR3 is TGTGCCAGCAGTAATAGGAGCGGCGCCGGCCCAGATACGCAGTATTTT. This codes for CASSNRSGAGPDTQYF.

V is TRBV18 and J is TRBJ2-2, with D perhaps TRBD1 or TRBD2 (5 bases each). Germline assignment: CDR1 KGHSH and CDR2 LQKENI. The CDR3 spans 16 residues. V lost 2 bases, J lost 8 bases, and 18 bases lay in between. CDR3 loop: CASSPGSAAGTGELFF. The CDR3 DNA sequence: TGTGCCAGCTCACCAGGGTCGGCGGCCGGGACGGGGGAGCTGTTTTTT.